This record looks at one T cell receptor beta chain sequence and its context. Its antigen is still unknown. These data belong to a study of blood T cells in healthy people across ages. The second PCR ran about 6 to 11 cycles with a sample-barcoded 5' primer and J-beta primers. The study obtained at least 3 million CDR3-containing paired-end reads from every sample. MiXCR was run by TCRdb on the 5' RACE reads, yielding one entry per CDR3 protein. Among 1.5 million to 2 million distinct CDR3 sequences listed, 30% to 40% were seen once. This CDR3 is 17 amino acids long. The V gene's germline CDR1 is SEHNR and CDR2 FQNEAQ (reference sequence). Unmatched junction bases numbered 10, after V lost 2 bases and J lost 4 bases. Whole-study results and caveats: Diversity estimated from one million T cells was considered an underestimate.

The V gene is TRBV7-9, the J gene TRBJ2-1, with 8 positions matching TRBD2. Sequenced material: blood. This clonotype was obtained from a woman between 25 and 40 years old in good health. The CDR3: CASSLLAGGTLYNEQFF. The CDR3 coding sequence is TGTGCCAGCAGCTTATTGGCGGGGGGAACATTATACAATGAGCAGTTCTTC.